This T cell receptor beta chain was found in a study of T cells in Graves' hyperthyroidism and ophthalmopathy. About the research overall: Any treatment followed the collection of peripheral blood at initial diagnosis. General study results and limits: In blood, most of the thyroid clonotypes expanded above 0.001 were also present.

A note on this clonotype: The antigen is undetermined.

Fresh 10 ml peripheral blood yielded PBMCs. TCR beta CDR3 sequences were amplified from RNA transcripts. With the HTBI primer set, the TCR CDR3 went through a first round of RT-PCR. In TCRdb, the multiplex PCR reads were re-called with MiXCR into one record per CDR3 protein. The data hold 560,000 or so distinct CDR3 sequences, with 15% to 20% observed a single time. The sequence was collected from a man aged 40-49 years with Graves' ophthalmopathy. The specimen sequenced was blood.

The CDR3: CATSKAWTDPGTQYF. The CDR3, as DNA: TGTGCCACCAGCAAGGCTTGGACAGACCCTGGGACCCAGTACTTC. The chain couples TRBV15 to TRBJ2-5; a weak D match, TRBD1 (6 bases). The ends were cut back, 4 bases at V and 7 bases at J, with 19 bases in the middle. The germline V gene has CDR1 LNHNV and CDR2 YYDKDF (reference sequence). The CDR3 length is 15 residues.